This T cell receptor (beta chain) was documented in a study of blood T cell repertoires in COVID-19. Germline V gives CDR1 LGHDT, CDR2 YNNKEL (reference sequence). V shed 4 bases, J shed 4 bases, and the junction held 4 bases outside the gene matches. This CDR3 region has 15 residues. In the study's own analysis: Counts of nucleated cells, estimated from reference gene primer amplification, were obtained. The method was immunoSEQ multiplex PCR; TCRdb's version includes in-frame clones alone and lacks a portion of them. V and J calls plus clone size are reproduced from that table; the DNA served to infer D and trimming. Of about 150,000 clones listed, approximately 80% are singletons.

Material for sequencing was peripheral blood. The chain couples TRBV3-1 (or the pseudogene TRBV3-2) to TRBJ1-2, with TRBD1 identical over 12 bases. The TCR was taken from a woman in her sixties or seventies with COVID-19, enrolled during active disease. The CDR3 loop is CASSPGTGGAYGYTF. The CDR3 DNA sequence: TGTGCCAGCAGCCCAGGGACAGGGGGCGCCTATGGCTACACCTTC.